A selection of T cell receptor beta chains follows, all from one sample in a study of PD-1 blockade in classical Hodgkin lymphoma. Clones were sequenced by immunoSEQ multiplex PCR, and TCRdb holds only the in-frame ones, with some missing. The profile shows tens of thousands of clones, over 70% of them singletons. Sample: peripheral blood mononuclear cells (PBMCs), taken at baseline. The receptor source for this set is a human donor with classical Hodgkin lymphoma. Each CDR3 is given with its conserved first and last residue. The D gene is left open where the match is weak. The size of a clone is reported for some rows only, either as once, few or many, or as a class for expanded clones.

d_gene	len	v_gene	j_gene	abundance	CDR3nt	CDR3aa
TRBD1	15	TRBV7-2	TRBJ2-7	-	TGTGCCAGCAGCTCGTCAGGGGGCTCGCCCTACGAGCAGTACTTC	CASSSSGGSPYEQYF
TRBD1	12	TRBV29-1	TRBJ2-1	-	TGCAGCACAGACAGGGGTTGGAATGAGCAGTTCTTC	CSTDRGWNEQFF
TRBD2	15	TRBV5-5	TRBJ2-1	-	TGTGCCAACAGCTTGGCCGGGCTAGCGGGAGGGGGACAGTTCTTC	CANSLAGLAGGGQFF
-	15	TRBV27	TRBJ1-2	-	TGTGCCAGCAGTCCCGACCCCTACGGGAGGGATGGCTACACCTTC	CASSPDPYGRDGYTF
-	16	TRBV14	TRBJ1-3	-	TGTGCCAGCAGCCAATCACGTCAGTTCTCTGGAAACACCATATATTTT	CASSQSRQFSGNTIYF
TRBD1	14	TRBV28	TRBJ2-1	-	TGTGCCAGCAGTTTCCGGGACAGGGACGATGAGCAGTTCTTC	CASSFRDRDDEQFF
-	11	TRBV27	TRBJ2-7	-	TGTGCCAGCAGTTCTACGTACGAGCAGTACTTC	CASSSTYEQYF
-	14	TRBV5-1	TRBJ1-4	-	TGCGCCAGCAGCGAGAGATTCTCTAATGAAAAACTGTTTTTT	CASSERFSNEKLFF
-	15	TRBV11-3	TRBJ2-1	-	TGTGCCAGCAGCTTAGATTCGGTGGCCTCTAATGAGCAGTTCTTC	CASSLDSVASNEQFF
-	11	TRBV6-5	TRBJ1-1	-	TGTGCCAGCGATACCCAACCTAGAGCTTTCTTT	CASDTQPRAFF
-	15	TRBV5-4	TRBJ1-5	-	TGTGCCAGCAGCCCGGGACCGGATAGCAATCAGCCCCAGCATTTT	CASSPGPDSNQPQHF
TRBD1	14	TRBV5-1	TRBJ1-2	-	TGCGCCAGCAGCTTAAGGGACAGGGGGCGCGGCTACACCTTC	CASSLRDRGRGYTF
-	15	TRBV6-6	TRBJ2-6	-	TGTGCCAGCAGTTTTATGAGATCTGGGGCCAACGTCCTGACTTTC	CASSFMRSGANVLTF
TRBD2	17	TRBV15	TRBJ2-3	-	TGTGCCACCAGCAGAGATCAAATAGCGGGGGGCTTAGATACGCAGTATTTT	CATSRDQIAGGLDTQYF
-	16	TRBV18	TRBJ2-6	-	TGTGCCAGCTCACCAACAGGGCCATCTGGGGCCAACGTCCTGACTTTC	CASSPTGPSGANVLTF
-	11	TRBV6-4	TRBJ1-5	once	TGTGCCAGAAGTGAGAGACAGCCCCAGCATTTT	CARSERQPQHF
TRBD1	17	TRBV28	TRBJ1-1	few	TGTGCCAGCAGTTTAATTGGGGGCAGGGGGCAGAACACTGAAGCTTTCTTT	CASSLIGGRGQNTEAFF
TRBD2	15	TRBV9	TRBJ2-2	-	TGTGCCAGCAGCGGGAGCGGGAGTGGTACCGGGGAGCTGTTTTTT	CASSGSGSGTGELFF
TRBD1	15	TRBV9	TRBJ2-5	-	TGTGCCAGCAGCGTAGGGGGGACAGGGGTAGAGACCCAGTACTTC	CASSVGGTGVETQYF
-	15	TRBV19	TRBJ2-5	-	TGTGCCAGTAGTATAGATGAAACAACCCAAGAGACCCAGTACTTC	CASSIDETTQETQYF
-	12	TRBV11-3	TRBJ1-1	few	TGTGCCAGCAGCTTCGGTGACACTGAAGCTTTCTTT	CASSFGDTEAFF
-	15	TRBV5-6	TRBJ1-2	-	TGTGCCAGCAGCTTGGCTTGGACGGCCGCCTCTGGCTACACCTTC	CASSLAWTAASGYTF